Below are 21 T cell receptor beta chains sequenced from a single sample in a study of OX40 agonist ivuxolimab in advanced cancers. Sequencing was performed with immunoSEQ multiplex PCR; in TCRdb, only in-frame clones are kept and a portion is missing. The sample yields about 83,000 clones, roughly 84% seen once. Sequenced material: CD4+ or CD8+ T cells sorted from blood, taken in a trial of the OX40 agonist ivuxolimab. Receptors were obtained from an adult with an advanced solid tumor such as melanoma, head and neck, liver or kidney cancer.

The chain is built from TRBV6-6 and TRBJ2-6; D is unclear. Trimming shortened V by 7 bases and J by 4 bases, and 17 bases separated the two germline ends. CDR3 length equals 16 residues. CDR1 is MNHNY and CDR2 is SVGAGI in the germline V gene (reference sequence). This CDR3 reads CASTQSQRLGANVLTF. The CDR3 coding sequence is TGTGCCAGCACCCAGAGCCAGAGGTTGGGGGCCAACGTCCTGACTTTC.

V and J are TRBV9 and TRBJ2-3; D remains unclear. The V and J ends lost 4 bases and 0 bases respectively, with 6 bases between them. In germline, CDR1 is SGDLS, CDR2 YYNGEE. This CDR3 is built from 13 residues. The CDR3 is CASSTSSTDTQYF. The CDR3, as DNA: TGTGCCAGCAGCACCTCTAGCACAGATACGCAGTATTTT. The entire variable domain, with the rest obtained from reference TRBV9 and TRBJ2-3, is as follows: DSGVTQTPKHLITATGQRVTLRCSPRSGDLSVYWYQQSLDQGLQFLIQYYNGEERAKGNILERFSAQQFPDLHSELNLSSLELGDSALYFCASSTSSTDTQYFGPGTRLTVL.

V and J are TRBV15 and TRBJ1-5, with D maybe TRBD1 (5 bases). V was shortened by 0 bases and J by 0 bases, with 18 bases between the two germline ends. Per germline, CDR1 LNHNV and CDR2 YYDKDF (reference sequence). The CDR3 runs 19 residues. The CDR3 nucleotides read TGTGCCACCAGCAGAGAGACCAGCTGGGGGGGACCTAGCAATCAGCCCCAGCATTTT. It is translated as CATSRETSWGGPSNQPQHF.

V is TRBV19 and J is TRBJ1-1; tentative D call: TRBD1 (5 bases). Germline V lookup: CDR1 LNHDA, CDR2 SQIVND (reference sequence). CDR3 size: 12 residues. Trimming took 5 bases from V and 4 from J, leaving 8 bases between them. For the CDR3, the DNA is TGTGCCAGTAGTTCAGGGCTCACTGAAGCTTTCTTT. Residues: CASSSGLTEAFF.

This clone was observed a handful of times. The rearrangement joins TRBV18 to TRBJ2-7; 9 bases match TRBD1. Germline CDR1 KGHSH, CDR2 LQKENI. Trimming cost V 4 bases and J 5 bases; bases outside gene matches: 3. CDR3 size: 13 residues. The CDR3 reads CASSLRTGDEQYF. The CDR3 coding sequence is TGTGCCAGCTCACTTCGGACAGGGGACGAGCAGTACTTC.

The chain combines TRBV7-9 with TRBJ1-1; 7 bases map to TRBD1. Germline V gene lookup returns CDR1 SEHNR and CDR2 FQNEAQ (reference sequence). The CDR3 runs to 16 residues. Losses at the gene ends were 7 bases for V and 2 bases for J; bases not matched to a gene: 13. The CDR3, as DNA: TGTGCCAGCACCCAGACCCACTTAGGGGGCAACACTGAAGCTTTCTTT. This sequence encodes CASTQTHLGGNTEAFF.

The chain has TRBV19 and TRBJ2-7; D remains ambiguous. The CDR3 has 14 amino acids. Trimming stripped 5 bases from V and 6 bases from J, with 17 bases between. The germline gives CDR1 LNHDA, CDR2 SQIVND (reference sequence). CDR3 DNA sequence: TGTGCCAGTAGTGGATCCACTATCGCGTCCGAGCAGTACTTC. This sequence encodes CASSGSTIASEQYF.

The chain is built from TRBV6-5 and TRBJ1-2; D is unresolved. Germline CDR1 and CDR2: MNHEY and SVGAGI. V was shortened by 4 bases and J by 9 bases, with 18 bases between the two germline ends. The CDR3 loop spans 14 amino acids. The CDR3 nucleotides are TGTGCCAGCAGTTTAGTCCCCCTCTCCGGGAGCTACACCTTC. This gives the protein CASSLVPLSGSYTF.

The genes are TRBV7-6 and TRBJ2-7; TRBD2 matches 7 bases. With 4 bases clipped from V and 0 bases from J, the junction kept 0 bases outside the gene matches. The CDR3 covers 13 residues. Per germline, CDR1 SGHVS and CDR2 FNYEAQ. In DNA form, the CDR3 reads TGTGCCAGCAGCTCGGGGGGCTCCTACGAGCAGTACTTC. Translating it yields CASSSGGSYEQYF.

The rearrangement uses TRBV5-1 and TRBJ2-3, with no clear D. Germline V gene sequence: CDR1 SGHRS, CDR2 YFSETQ. Trimming pared 3 bases from V and 6 bases from J, leaving 11 bases between. The CDR3 loop spans 13 amino acids. The CDR3 sequence: CASSSDLTDTQYF. The DNA for the CDR3 is TGCGCCAGCAGCTCCGATCTCACGGATACGCAGTATTTT.

The genes are TRBV2 and TRBJ1-4, with 11 positions matching TRBD1. The junction had 9 bases not matched to a gene; V was cut back by 5 bases and J by 7 bases. Germline V gives CDR1 SNHLY, CDR2 FYNNEI. This CDR3 contains 16 residues. CDR3 DNA: TGTGCCAGCAGTTTTCCGGGACAGGGGGGAGGTGAAAAACTGTTTTTT. Amino acid sequence: CASSFPGQGGGEKLFF.

The chain has TRBV6-6 and TRBJ2-1, with D perhaps matching TRBD1 (5 bases). Trimming took 0 bases from V and 4 from J, leaving 7 bases between them. The CDR3 extends over 14 amino acids. Germline V gene sequence: CDR1 MNHNY, CDR2 SVGAGI (reference sequence). The CDR3 DNA follows: TGTGCCAGCAGTTACTCACAGGTTTACAATGAGCAGTTCTTC. Residues: CASSYSQVYNEQFF.

The chain uses TRBV30 and TRBJ1-4; TRBD1 might be the D (6 bases). Germline V gene lookup returns CDR1 GTSNPN and CDR2 SVGIG (reference sequence). V gave up 2 bases and J gave up 7 bases, with 17 bases separating them. The CDR3 extends over 15 amino acids. The CDR3 is CAWSMGTRVREKLFF. The CDR3 nucleotides are TGTGCCTGGAGTATGGGGACAAGGGTCCGTGAAAAACTGTTTTTT.

The V call is TRBV5-1, the J call TRBJ2-5; TRBD1 aligns across 7 bases. The germline V gene encodes CDR1 SGHRS and CDR2 YFSETQ. The CDR3 extends over 16 amino acids. With V trimmed by 0 bases and J by 4 bases, 9 bases remained unmatched. CDR3 loop: CASSLGFTGVGETQYF. In DNA form, the CDR3 reads TGCGCCAGCAGCTTGGGATTTACAGGGGTAGGAGAGACCCAGTACTTC.

The chain combines TRBV5-1 with TRBJ1-5, with TRBD1 matching 9 bases. The J segment lost 6 bases and the V segment lost 4 bases, leaving 8 bases of the junction unmatched. Germline V CDR1 and CDR2: SGHRS, YFSETQ. The CDR3 consists of 15 residues. The CDR3 DNA reads TGCGCCAGCAGCCCCGGGACAGGGAATTTTCAGCCCCAGCATTTT. It encodes CASSPGTGNFQPQHF.

This clone was picked up a small number of times. The chain employs TRBV18 and TRBJ2-5, with D uncertain. Trimming cost V 2 bases and J 2 bases, with 6 bases left between them. This CDR3 is 13 amino acids long. Germline assignment: CDR1 KGHSH and CDR2 LQKENI. The CDR3 sequence is CASSPWGQETQYF. CDR3 bases: TGTGCCAGCTCACCATGGGGTCAAGAGACCCAGTACTTC.

The gene calls are TRBV2 and TRBJ1-5; D is ambiguous. The CDR3 consists of 15 residues. Trimming left V 10 bases short and J 2 bases short, with 18 bases between. Germline-derived CDR1 and CDR2 are SNHLY and FYNNEI. Written as DNA, the CDR3 is TGTGCCACCCGATGGGGTTTGCGTGGCAATCAGCCCCAGCATTTT. Translating gives CATRWGLRGNQPQHF.

This clone was picked up many times. This CDR3 reads CASSPRRWNTEAFF. The CDR3, as DNA: TGTGCCAGCAGCCCCCGACGTTGGAACACTGAAGCTTTCTTT. This rearrangement joins TRBV7-2 to TRBJ1-1; D unclear. Germline-derived CDR1 and CDR2 are SGHTA and FQGNSA. CDR3 length: 14 amino acids. Trimming shortened V by 5 bases and J by 1 base, and 11 bases separated the two germline ends. Drawing the rest from reference TRBV7-2 and TRBJ1-1, the complete variable domain is GAGVSQSPSNKVTEKGKDVELRCDPISGHTALYWYRQSLGQGLEFLIYFQGNSAPDKSGLPSDRFSAERTGGSVSTLTIQRTQQEDSAVYLCASSPRRWNTEAFFGQGTRLTVV.

This chain uses TRBV11-3 with TRBJ1-5, with D perhaps matching TRBD1 (5 bases). The CDR3 extends over 13 amino acids. Trimming removed 1 base at V and 11 bases at J, with 12 bases between. Germline CDR1 is SGHNT and CDR2 is YENEEA. CDR3 DNA sequence: TGTGCCAGCAGCTTAGGTGGGGGTAGGGCCCAGCATTTT. Protein: CASSLGGGRAQHF.

This rearrangement joins TRBV5-1 to TRBJ2-3; D remains unclear. Germline V gene data show CDR1 as SGHRS and CDR2 as YFSETQ. The CDR3 sequence is 11 residues long. Trimming shortened V by 4 bases and J by 7 bases, and 7 bases separated the two germline ends. CDR3 in amino acids: CASSLTNTQYF. The CDR3 coding sequence is TGCGCCAGCAGCCTAACGAATACGCAGTATTTT.

Concerning this clone itself: This sample also contains other DNA sequences that code for the same CDR3. The chain couples TRBV7-9 to TRBJ1-2; D possibly corresponds to TRBD1 (5 bases). The germline CDR1 and CDR2 sequences are SEHNR and FQNEAQ (reference sequence). The CDR3 runs to 14 residues. The V end was cut by 1 base, the J end by 4 bases, with 10 bases between. The CDR3 DNA reads TGTGCCAGCAGCTTAGGACAGAACCTCTATGGCTACACCTTC. This sequence encodes CASSLGQNLYGYTF.